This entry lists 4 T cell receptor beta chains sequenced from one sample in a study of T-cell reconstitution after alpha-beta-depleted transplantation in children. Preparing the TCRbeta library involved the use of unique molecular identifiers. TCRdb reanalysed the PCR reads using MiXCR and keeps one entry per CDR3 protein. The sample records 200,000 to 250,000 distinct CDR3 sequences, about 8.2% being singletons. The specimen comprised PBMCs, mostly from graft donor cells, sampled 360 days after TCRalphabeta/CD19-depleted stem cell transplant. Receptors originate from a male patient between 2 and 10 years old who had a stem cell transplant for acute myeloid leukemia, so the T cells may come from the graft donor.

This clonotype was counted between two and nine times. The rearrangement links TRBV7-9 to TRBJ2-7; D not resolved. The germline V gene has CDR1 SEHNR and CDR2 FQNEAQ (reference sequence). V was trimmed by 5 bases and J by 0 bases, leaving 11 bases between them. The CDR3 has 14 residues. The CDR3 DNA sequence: TGTGCCAGCAGCCTATCTCCTAGCTCCTACGAGCAGTACGTC. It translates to CASSLSPSSYEQYV.

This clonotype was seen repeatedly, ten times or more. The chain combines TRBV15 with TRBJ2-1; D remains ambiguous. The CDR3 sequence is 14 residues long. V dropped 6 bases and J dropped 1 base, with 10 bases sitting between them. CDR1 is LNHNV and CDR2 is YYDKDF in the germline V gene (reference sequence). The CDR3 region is CATSPRMSYNEQFF. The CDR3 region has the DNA TGTGCCACCAGTCCCAGGATGTCCTACAATGAGCAGTTCTTC.

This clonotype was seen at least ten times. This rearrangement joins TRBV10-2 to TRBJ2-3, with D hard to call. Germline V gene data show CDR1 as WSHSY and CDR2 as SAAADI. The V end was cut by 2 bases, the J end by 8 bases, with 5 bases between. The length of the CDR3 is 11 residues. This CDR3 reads CASSEVGTQYF. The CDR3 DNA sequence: TGCGCCAGCAGTGAGGTTGGTACGCAGTATTTT.

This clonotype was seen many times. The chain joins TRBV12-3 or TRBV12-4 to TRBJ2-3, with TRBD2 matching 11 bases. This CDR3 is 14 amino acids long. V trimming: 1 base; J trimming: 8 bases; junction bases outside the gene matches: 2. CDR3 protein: CASSLGTSGPTQYF. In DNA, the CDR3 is TGTGCCAGCAGTTTAGGGACTAGCGGGCCTACGCAGTATTTT.